The 24 T cell receptor beta chains below all came from one sample that was sequenced in a study of cytomegalovirus exposure and HLA in healthy donors (dated by TCRdb to 2017 to 2019). Libraries were constructed by the immunoSEQ multiplex PCR assay. For the multiplex PCR, a mixture combining 60 forward primers for TCR Vbeta segments and 13 reverse primers for TCR Jbeta segments was used. Not all clones reach the TCRdb copy of this immuneACCESS table, which keeps in-frame sequences only. Checked studies attribute under half of the gap to unresolved V genes and leave the rest unexplained. This sample gives under 200,000 clones in total; roughly 67% of them show up just once. The leading ten clones occupy 5.4% of the sample. Sequenced sample: PBMCs. The receptors shown here come from a woman between 18 and 29 years old in good health and CMV-seropositive.

The J gene is TRBJ1-5, the V gene TRBV9; 8 positions match TRBD1. V gave up 3 bases and J gave up 5 bases; unmatched junction bases: 7. The length of the CDR3 is 15 residues. The germline V gene encodes CDR1 SGDLS and CDR2 YYNGEE. The CDR3 loop reads CASSATGVGDQPQHF. The CDR3 DNA reads as TGTGCCAGCAGCGCGACAGGGGTTGGAGATCAGCCCCAGCATTTT. The complete variable domain, with remaining parts taken from reference TRBV9 and TRBJ1-5, reads DSGVTQTPKHLITATGQRVTLRCSPRSGDLSVYWYQQSLDQGLQFLIQYYNGEERAKGNILERFSAQQFPDLHSELNLSSLELGDSALYFCASSATGVGDQPQHFGDGTRLSIL.

V gene TRBV7-9 combines with J gene TRBJ2-2; 11 nucleotides match TRBD1. V was pared by 6 bases and J by 4 bases, with 7 bases of the junction left unmatched. There are 16 residues in the CDR3. CDR1 is SEHNR, CDR2 FQNEAQ, per germline (reference sequence). CDR3 in DNA: TGTGCCAGCAGGTATACCGGGACAGGGGGCACCGGGGAGCTGTTTTTT. Protein sequence: CASRYTGTGGTGELFF. The full variable domain, its missing parts supplied by reference TRBV7-9 and TRBJ2-2, is DTGVSQNPRHKITKRGQNVTFRCDPISEHNRLYWYRQTLGQGPEFLTYFQNEAQLEKSRLLSDRFSAERPKGSFSTLEIQRTEQGDSAMYLCASRYTGTGGTGELFFGEGSRLTVL.

In its sample, this clone was seen once. This chain joins TRBV2 and TRBJ2-7, with D perhaps matching TRBD1 (6 bases). The CDR3 is made up of 16 amino acids. V gave up 5 bases and J gave up 0 bases, with 17 bases separating them. CDR1 is SNHLY and CDR2 is FYNNEI in the germline V gene. The CDR3 loop reads CASSPLGQRPSYEQYF. DNA for the CDR3: TGTGCCAGCAGTCCTCTAGGACAGCGACCCTCCTACGAGCAGTACTTC.

The CDR3 DNA reads TGTGCCAGCAGCCCTCTCGACGGGGGGAATTCACCCCTCCACTTT. Translated: CASSPLDGGNSPLHF. The chain uses TRBV7-6 and TRBJ1-6; a weak D match, TRBD1 (5 bases). The CDR3 loop spans 15 amino acids. V lost 5 bases and J lost 7, with 15 bases in between. Germline CDR1 is SGHVS and CDR2 is FNYEAQ.

This chain links TRBV7-9 with TRBJ2-1; unclear D gene. Germline values: CDR1 SEHNR, CDR2 FQNEAQ (reference sequence). V was trimmed by 5 bases and J by 2 bases, leaving 13 bases between them. The CDR3 is made up of 15 amino acids. As DNA, the CDR3 is TGTGCCAGCAGCGATATTCTGGCAGCCTACAATGAGCAGTTCTTC. As protein: CASSDILAAYNEQFF.

The rearrangement links TRBV4-3 to TRBJ2-7; the D is unclear. Germline lookup yields CDR1 LGHNA and CDR2 YSLEER. CDR3 length equals 14 residues. Deletions cut 5 bases from V and 6 bases from J, with 17 bases between. CDR3 region: CASSLEPSRGEQYF. The CDR3 nucleotides read TGCGCCAGCAGCTTGGAGCCTAGTCGAGGCGAGCAGTACTTC.

V and J are TRBV9 and TRBJ2-7; 12 bases are a match to TRBD1. The CDR3 contains 16 residues. CDR1 and CDR2 (germline): SGDLS, YYNGEE. V lost 0 bases, J lost 5 bases, and 6 bases stayed unmatched. In DNA, the CDR3 is TGTGCCAGCAGCGTAGAGGGACAGGGGGCAGTAAACGAGCAGTACTTC. This codes for CASSVEGQGAVNEQYF.

The rearrangement links TRBV5-1 to TRBJ2-7; 12 positions match TRBD2. V gave up 0 bases and J gave up 4 bases; unmatched junction bases: 8. CDR1 is SGHRS and CDR2 is YFSETQ in the germline V gene. The CDR3 is 17 residues long. CDR3 sequence: CASSLEASGGAVYEQYF. As DNA, the CDR3 is TGCGCCAGCAGCTTGGAGGCTAGCGGGGGGGCGGTGTACGAGCAGTACTTC.

This clone has a handful of counts. A read error may account for a junction end that differs from germline. J is TRBJ2-7 and V is TRBV18; D is possibly TRBD2 (6 bases). The CDR3 consists of 12 residues. Germline-derived CDR1 and CDR2 are KGHSH and LQKENI. The CDR3 region is CASSSRWGPGVF. In DNA, the CDR3 is TGTGCCAGCTCATCACGGTGGGGTCCGGGGGTCTTC.

The rearrangement links TRBV5-1 to TRBJ1-2, with D uncertain. The CDR3 length is 13 residues. V lost 4 bases and J lost 3, with 10 bases in between. CDR1 SGHRS and CDR2 YFSETQ come from the germline V gene. CDR3 nucleotides: TGCGCCAGCAGCGAGAGGGTGGACTATGGCTACACCTTC. Translated: CASSERVDYGYTF. Supplemented by reference TRBV5-1 and TRBJ1-2, the full variable domain reads KAGVTQTPRYLIKTRGQQVTLSCSPISGHRSVSWYQQTPGQGLQFLFEYFSETQRNKGNFPGRFSGRQFSNSRSEMNVSTLELGDSALYLCASSERVDYGYTFGSGTRLTVV.

The V and J genes are TRBV7-6 and TRBJ1-6; D gene uncertain. CDR3 length: 16 residues. Germline V CDR1 and CDR2: SGHVS, FNYEAQ. Trimming took off 5 bases at V and 2 bases at J, with 13 bases between the two ends. CDR3 in DNA: TGTGCCAGCAGCCCCGGCGGGAGGCCCTATAATTCACCCCTCCACTTT. Its translation is CASSPGGRPYNSPLHF.

The rearrangement joins TRBV28 to TRBJ1-5; D may be TRBD1 (6 bases). The germline V gene encodes CDR1 MDHEN and CDR2 SYDVKM. Trimming removed 3 bases at V and 2 bases at J, with 11 bases between. This CDR3 is 15 amino acids long. CDR3 sequence: CASSLGGAGNQPQHF. The CDR3 nucleotides are TGTGCCAGCAGTTTGGGGGGGGCCGGCAATCAGCCCCAGCATTTT.

As regards this clone: Within the sample, other DNA sequences also encode this same CDR3. The gene calls are TRBV10-3 and TRBJ1-4, with a possible D match to TRBD1 (5 bases). The CDR3 contains 16 residues. Germline lookup yields CDR1 ENHRY and CDR2 SYGVKD. V shed 0 bases and J shed 3 bases, with 11 bases lying between them. Written as DNA, the CDR3 is TGTGCCATCAGTGAGTCGAGACAGCCTCCTAATGAAAAACTGTTTTTT. This codes for CAISESRQPPNEKLFF.

The chain joins TRBV6-1 to TRBJ2-5; 7 bases agree with TRBD1. The CDR3 is made up of 17 amino acids. V gave up 2 bases and J gave up 3 bases; unmatched junction bases: 12. Germline V gene data show CDR1 as MNHNS and CDR2 as SASEGT. CDR3 in amino acids: CASSELRDRRPEETQYF. DNA for the CDR3: TGTGCCAGCAGTGAACTCCGGGACAGACGCCCCGAAGAGACCCAGTACTTC.

This chain links TRBV4-1 with TRBJ2-2; D perhaps matches TRBD2 (6 bases). Deletions cut 7 bases from V and 2 bases from J, with 14 bases between. The length of the CDR3 is 15 residues. Germline CDR1 reads MGHRA; CDR2 reads YSYEKL. The CDR3 bases are TGCGCCAGCACCTACGGGGGAAGTAACACCGGGGAGCTGTTTTTT. Translated: CASTYGGSNTGELFF.

As to this clone: This sample includes further DNA sequences coding for the same CDR3. This chain uses TRBV9 with TRBJ2-1, with 7 bases that match TRBD2. This CDR3 comprises 14 residues. Germline CDR1 reads SGDLS; CDR2 reads YYNGEE. Trimming removed 5 bases from V and 9 bases from J; junction bases left unmatched: 11. The CDR3 loop is CASSPGGPTREQFF. As DNA, the CDR3 is TGTGCCAGCAGTCCGGGGGGTCCAACTCGTGAGCAGTTCTTC.

The chain uses TRBV4-1 and TRBJ2-3, with 11 bases fitting TRBD2. V lost 1 base to trimming and J lost 2 bases; unmatched junction nucleotides: 2. The CDR3 runs 16 residues. The germline V gene encodes CDR1 MGHRA and CDR2 YSYEKL. The CDR3 sequence is CASSQGLAGNTDTQYF. The CDR3 DNA reads as TGCGCCAGCAGCCAAGGACTAGCGGGGAACACAGATACGCAGTATTTT.

The V gene is TRBV18, the J gene TRBJ1-2; the match to TRBD1 covers 7 bases. Germline trimming cut 4 bases from V and 4 bases from J; bases unmatched to any gene: 15. The CDR3 is made up of 17 amino acids. Germline CDR1 is KGHSH and CDR2 is LQKENI. The CDR3 bases are TGTGCCAGCTCACTATTCCGGGACAGCCTGTCCTCCTATGGCTACACCTTC. Its protein is CASSLFRDSLSSYGYTF.

This chain's CDR3 is CASSLTSGGAFWEQFF. The CDR3 DNA is TGTGCCAGCAGCTTGACTAGCGGGGGGGCTTTCTGGGAGCAGTTCTTC. The rearrangement uses TRBV5-6 and TRBJ2-1, with 13 bases lining up with TRBD2. The germline V gene encodes CDR1 SGHDT and CDR2 YYEEEE. CDR3 length: 16 residues. V dropped 1 base and J dropped 10; count of bases not matched to a gene: 8. The entire variable domain, with the rest obtained from reference TRBV5-6 and TRBJ2-1, is as follows: DAGVTQSPTHLIKTRGQQVTLRCSPKSGHDTVSWYQQALGQGPQFIFQYYEEEERQRGNFPDRFSGHQFPNYSSELNVNALLLGDSALYLCASSLTSGGAFWEQFFGPGTRLTVL.

This sequence joins TRBV23-1 and TRBJ1-1; 11 bases match TRBD1. TRBV23-1 is known as an ORF, though its function is uncertain. This CDR3 region has 20 residues. The trim removed 2 bases at V and 5 bases at J, leaving 19 bases unmatched. The DNA for the CDR3 is TGCGCCAGCAGTCAAGCCCCTTGGACAGGGGGCGAGAACGGGAGTACTGAAGCTTTCTTT. Protein product: CASSQAPWTGGENGSTEAFF.

V usage is TRBV7-3 and J usage is TRBJ2-1, with 9 bases fitting TRBD2. This CDR3 spans 15 amino acids. Germline V lookup: CDR1 SGHTA, CDR2 FQGTGA. After removal of 5 bases from V and 10 bases from J, the junction contained 12 bases not matched to a gene. The CDR3 is CASSPGASGEREQFF. The DNA for the CDR3 is TGTGCCAGCAGCCCTGGGGCTAGCGGGGAGAGGGAGCAGTTCTTC. Based on the CDR3 plus reference TRBV7-3 and TRBJ2-1, the full variable domain is GAGVSQTPSNKVTEKGKYVELRCDPISGHTALYWYRQSLGQGPEFLIYFQGTGAADDSGLPNDRFFAVRPEGSVSTLKIQRTERGDSAVYLCASSPGASGEREQFFGPGTRLTVL.

This sequence joins TRBV5-1 and TRBJ1-6; D is uncertain. CDR1 and CDR2 from the germline V gene are SGHRS and YFSETQ. Trimming removed 2 bases from V and 10 bases from J, with 13 bases in between. This CDR3 has 14 amino acids. CDR3 coding DNA: TGCGCCAGCAGCTTTCTCGGGGTTGGATCACCCCTCCACTTT. Translated, it gives CASSFLGVGSPLHF.

This chain uses TRBV6-5 with TRBJ2-4; tentatively, D is TRBD2 (5 bases). V gave up 3 bases and J gave up 2 bases, with 14 bases separating them. The CDR3 runs to 16 residues. Germline values: CDR1 MNHEY, CDR2 SVGAGI. Here the CDR3 DNA reads TGTGCCAGCAGTTATTCCACGGAGGTTCCCAAAAACATTCAGTACTTC. This gives the protein CASSYSTEVPKNIQYF.

The chain has TRBV18 and TRBJ1-1, with 9 nucleotides matching TRBD1. J lost 3 bases, V lost 4 bases, and 0 bases had no gene match. The CDR3 has 13 amino acids. CDR1 and CDR2 (germline): KGHSH, LQKENI. The CDR3 DNA reads TGTGCCAGCTCACACAGGGGGCACACTGAAGCTTTCTTT. Encoded protein: CASSHRGHTEAFF. The whole variable domain, remainder taken from reference TRBV18 and TRBJ1-1, is NAGVMQNPRHLVRRRGQEARLRCSPMKGHSHVYWYRQLPEEGLKFMVYLQKENIIDESGMPKERFSAEFPKEGPSILRIQQVVRGDSAAYFCASSHRGHTEAFFGQGTRLTVV.